This T cell receptor (beta chain) is drawn from a study of cytomegalovirus exposure and HLA in healthy donors. Study outcomes and limitations: Many donors shared some public TCRs, even though most TCR sequences were rare.

V was shortened by 2 bases and J by 2 bases, with 10 bases between the two germline ends. The CDR3 is 15 amino acids. Germline V gene data show CDR1 as MGHDK and CDR2 as SYGVNS. About this clone: What it binds is not known.

Likely unrecorded immune exposures existed in these nominally healthy donors. Primers: 60 Vbeta forward and 13 Jbeta reverse. Some clones are missing from TCRdb's copy, which holds only in-frame ones; the method was immunoSEQ multiplex PCR. The profile shows some 200,000 clones, roughly 90% of them singletons. The clonotype comes from a girl under three years old in good health and CMV-seronegative. The chain has TRBV25-1 and TRBJ1-3, with D possibly being TRBD1 (6 bases). Sequenced material: PBMCs. CDR3 coding DNA: TGTGCCAGCAGTGAAATTGGGGGCCCTGGAAACACCATATATTTT. Amino acid sequence: CASSEIGGPGNTIYF.